These 31 T cell receptor beta chains were all obtained from the same sample, sequenced in a study of lymphopenia after photon versus proton radiotherapy. Assay: immunoSEQ multiplex PCR; the TCRdb copy retains only in-frame clones and omits some. Here the sample spans under 70,000 clones, 80% to 95% being singletons. The material was peripheral blood, obtained from a patient treated with photon-based radiotherapy. The receptors derive from a woman aged 35 to 49 with cholangiocarcinoma.

The chain is built from TRBV4-2 and TRBJ2-7; TRBD1 matches at 9 bases. J was trimmed by 2 bases and V by 2 bases; bases with no gene match: 4. Germline V CDR1 and CDR2: LGHNA, YNFKEQ. The length of the CDR3 is 15 residues. The CDR3 coding sequence is TGTGCCAGCAGCCAACGGGACAGGGAACCCTACGAGCAGTACTTC. Its translation is CASSQRDREPYEQYF.

CDR3 loop: CASSLLALNYGYTF. CDR3 nucleotide sequence: TGTGCCAGCAGCTTACTGGCCCTGAACTATGGCTACACCTTC. The V gene is TRBV7-8, the J gene TRBJ1-2; D is ambiguous. CDR1 and CDR2 from the germline V gene are SGHVS and FQNEAQ. V shed 2 bases and J shed 2 bases, with 9 bases lying between them. CDR3 length: 14 residues.

This chain connects TRBV6-1 to TRBJ1-1, with 10 positions matching TRBD1. CDR1 and CDR2 (germline): MNHNS, SASEGT. The CDR3 is made up of 16 amino acids. Germline trimming cut 4 bases from V and 0 bases from J; bases unmatched to any gene: 5. CDR3 DNA: TGTGCCAGCAGTGCCCGGGACAGGGGAATGAACACTGAAGCTTTCTTT. This gives the protein CASSARDRGMNTEAFF.

The V call is TRBV29-1, the J call TRBJ1-1, with no clear D. CDR1 is SQVTM and CDR2 is ANQGSEA in the germline V gene. V was cut by 3 bases and J by 0 bases, with 11 bases left in between. This CDR3 comprises 14 residues. CDR3 nucleotides: TGCAGCGTTGATACAGTCGCCATGAACACTGAAGCTTTCTTT. Protein sequence: CSVDTVAMNTEAFF.

This clone has more than one count but fewer than ten. V usage is TRBV10-3 and J usage is TRBJ2-3, with D perhaps TRBD1 or TRBD2 (5 bases each). The CDR3 totals 14 residues. CDR1 is ENHRY, CDR2 SYGVKD, per germline. The germline V and J ends were trimmed by 2 bases and 1 base, with 7 bases remaining between them. CDR3 in amino acids: CAISERGGTDTQYF. In nucleotides, the CDR3 is TGTGCCATCAGTGAGCGAGGGGGCACAGATACGCAGTATTTT.

The chain joins TRBV18 to TRBJ2-3; tentative D call: TRBD1 (5 bases). This CDR3 comprises 15 residues. V was cut by 1 base and J by 8 bases, with 16 bases left in between. CDR1 and CDR2 from the germline V gene are KGHSH and LQKENI. The CDR3, as DNA: TGTGCCAGCTCACCACGCACGGTTGGGGCAAGTACGCAGTATTTT. Its protein is CASSPRTVGASTQYF.

J is TRBJ2-2 and V is TRBV5-1; D may match TRBD1 or TRBD2 (5 bases each). CDR3 size: 18 residues. The germline V and J ends were trimmed by 0 bases and 3 bases, with 18 bases remaining between them. Germline CDR1 is SGHRS and CDR2 is YFSETQ. CDR3 sequence (DNA): TGCGCCAGCAGCTTGGTCGTTGGGGGTTTCCGGGACACCGGGGAGCTGTTTTTT. It yields the protein CASSLVVGGFRDTGELFF.

V usage is TRBV29-1 and J usage is TRBJ1-5; the D is unclear. Germline lookup yields CDR1 SQVTM and CDR2 ANQGSEA. The CDR3 runs to 12 residues. V gave up 7 bases and J gave up 6 bases, with 13 bases separating them. In DNA, the CDR3 is TGCAGCGCCTCAGATAGCGGTCAGCCCCAGCATTTT. Its protein is CSASDSGQPQHF.

The chain has TRBV7-2 and TRBJ1-5, with 10 nucleotides matching TRBD1. The length of the CDR3 is 14 residues. J was trimmed by 4 bases and V by 5 bases; bases with no gene match: 2. The V gene's germline CDR1 is SGHTA and CDR2 FQGNSA. DNA of the CDR3: TGTGCCAGCAGCGGGACAGGGGAAAATCAGCCCCAGCATTTT. Encoded protein: CASSGTGENQPQHF.

In regard to this clone: This sample includes further DNA sequences coding for the same CDR3. The rearrangement links TRBV19 to TRBJ1-5; the D gene is possibly TRBD1 (5 bases). Deletions cut 5 bases from V and 1 base from J, with 9 bases between. Germline CDR1 LNHDA, CDR2 SQIVND (reference sequence). The CDR3 covers 14 residues. The CDR3 coding sequence is TGTGCCAGTAGTGTGGGGGGGAGCAATCAGCCCCAGCATTTT. Translating gives CASSVGGSNQPQHF. Variable domain in full (rest from reference TRBV19 and TRBJ1-5): DGGITQSPKYLFRKEGQNVTLSCEQNLNHDAMYWYRQDPGQGLRLIYYSQIVNDFQKGDIAEGYSVSREKKESFPLTVTSAQKNPTAFYLCASSVGGSNQPQHFGDGTRLSIL.

The chain carries TRBV9 and TRBJ2-2; TRBD2 aligns across 8 bases. This CDR3 spans 16 amino acids. After removal of 0 bases from V and 8 bases from J, the junction contained 9 bases not matched to a gene. The germline V gene encodes CDR1 SGDLS and CDR2 YYNGEE. The CDR3 nucleotides are TGTGCCAGCAGCGTAGCCCAGGGACTAGTAGAAGGGGAGCTGTTTTTT. It encodes CASSVAQGLVEGELFF.

This chain links TRBV5-1 with TRBJ2-7; D possibly corresponds to TRBD1 (6 bases). V was trimmed by 2 bases and J by 1 base, leaving 10 bases between them. The CDR3 contains 14 residues. Germline CDR1 SGHRS, CDR2 YFSETQ. The CDR3 region has the DNA TGCGCCAGCAGCTTCTCGACAGGATCCTACGAGCAGTACTTC. Protein sequence: CASSFSTGSYEQYF.

The rearrangement uses TRBV29-1 and TRBJ1-5; D is possibly TRBD1 (5 bases). Germline loops: CDR1 SQVTM, CDR2 ANQGSEA. Trimming stripped 6 bases from V and 5 bases from J, with 14 bases between. This CDR3 is built from 13 residues. CDR3 sequence (DNA): TGCAGCGTAACTGGGGGGAAAGATCAGCCCCAGCATTTT. Translated, it gives CSVTGGKDQPQHF.

J is TRBJ1-5 and V is TRBV4-3, with D possibly being TRBD1 (6 bases). The CDR3 runs 16 residues. CDR1 is LGHNA, CDR2 YSLEER, per germline. Trimming removed 0 bases at V and 2 bases at J, with 11 bases between. CDR3 DNA: TGCGCCAGCAGCCAAGATCACGAGGGGGGCAATCAGCCCCAGCATTTT. It specifies CASSQDHEGGNQPQHF.

V gene TRBV2 combines with J gene TRBJ2-5; a possible D gene is TRBD2 (6 bases). Trimming pared 6 bases from V and 0 bases from J, leaving 11 bases between. The CDR3 extends over 14 amino acids. Germline CDR1 and CDR2: SNHLY and FYNNEI. The CDR3 protein is CASSRDLNQETQYF. The DNA of the CDR3 is TGTGCCAGCAGCCGGGACTTGAACCAAGAGACCCAGTACTTC.

This chain joins TRBV2 and TRBJ2-7; TRBD1 or TRBD2 may be the D gene (5 bases each). Trimming removed 0 bases at V and 4 bases at J, with 13 bases between. Looked up from germline, CDR1 is SNHLY and CDR2 is FYNNEI. CDR3 size: 15 residues. In nucleotides, the CDR3 is TGTGCCAGCAGTGAAGCGGGACCCCCCGGTTACGAGCAGTACTTC. Its protein is CASSEAGPPGYEQYF. Full variable domain (remainder filled in from reference TRBV2 and TRBJ2-7): EPEVTQTPSHQVTQMGQEVILRCVPISNHLYFYWYRQILGQKVEFLVSFYNNEISEKSEIFDDQFSVERPDGSNFTLKIRSTKLEDSAMYFCASSEAGPPGYEQYFGPGTRLTVT.

DNA for the CDR3: TGTGCCAGCAGCAGAAGGACTAGCACGGAGACCCAGTACTTC. This sequence encodes CASSRRTSTETQYF. This chain links TRBV21-1 with TRBJ2-5; the DNA was not compared with TRBD2, the D call given in the table. TRBV21-1 is designated a pseudogene. The CDR3 has 14 amino acids.

This rearrangement joins TRBV6-5 to TRBJ1-1; D unclear. This CDR3 is 14 amino acids long. V dropped 0 bases and J dropped 0 bases, with 5 bases sitting between them. Germline V lookup: CDR1 MNHEY, CDR2 SVGAGI. The CDR3 coding sequence is TGTGCCAGCAGTTACTCGGAGGTGAACACTGAAGCTTTCTTT. Protein sequence: CASSYSEVNTEAFF.

In this sample, this clone turned up a few times. The chain uses TRBV7-2 and TRBJ1-6; D may be TRBD1 (5 bases). The CDR3 is 12 residues long. V lost 5 bases and J lost 14, with 13 bases in between. Germline CDR1 is SGHTA and CDR2 is FQGNSA. Here the CDR3 DNA reads TGTGCCAGCAGCGTACTGCAGGGAACCCTCCACTTT. Translation: CASSVLQGTLHF.

The rearrangement uses TRBV5-1 and TRBJ1-6; TRBD1 matches 8 bases. This CDR3 spans 15 amino acids. After removal of 0 bases from V and 5 bases from J, the junction contained 1 base not matched to a gene. The germline V gene has CDR1 SGHRS and CDR2 YFSETQ. The DNA for the CDR3 is TGCGCCAGCAGCTTGGAGGGACAGGATAATTCACCCCTCCACTTT. Protein product: CASSLEGQDNSPLHF.

This sequence joins TRBV5-1 and TRBJ2-1, with D possibly matching TRBD1 (6 bases). The CDR3 is 16 residues long. Germline CDR1 is SGHRS and CDR2 is YFSETQ. Trimming removed 5 bases at V and 4 bases at J, with 19 bases between. The CDR3 loop reads CASSGGGSPLYNEQFF. In DNA, the CDR3 is TGCGCCAGCAGTGGGGGCGGTTCACCACTATACAATGAGCAGTTCTTC.

CDR3 nucleotide sequence: TGTGCCAGCAGAGGACAGGGGAATGAGCAGTTCTTC. Protein product: CASRGQGNEQFF. V usage is TRBV2 and J usage is TRBJ2-1; 9 nucleotides match TRBD1. The CDR3 is 12 amino acids. Germline CDR1 is SNHLY and CDR2 is FYNNEI. V lost 6 bases, J lost 7 bases, and 1 base stayed unmatched. Supplemented by reference TRBV2 and TRBJ2-1, the full variable domain reads EPEVTQTPSHQVTQMGQEVILRCVPISNHLYFYWYRQILGQKVEFLVSFYNNEISEKSEIFDDQFSVERPDGSNFTLKIRSTKLEDSAMYFCASRGQGNEQFFGPGTRLTVL.

The chain recombines TRBV27 with TRBJ2-3; D is undetermined. The length of the CDR3 is 13 residues. Trimming left V 11 bases short and J 0 bases short, with 12 bases between. Germline lookup yields CDR1 MNHEY and CDR2 SMNVEV (reference sequence). The CDR3 coding sequence is TGTGCCTCCCGGTGGAGTAGCACAGATACGCAGTATTTT. Translating gives CASRWSSTDTQYF.

The genes are TRBV5-4 and TRBJ1-6; D might be TRBD1 (5 bases). Trimming cost V 0 bases and J 11 bases, with 9 bases left between them. This CDR3 comprises 13 residues. Germline assignment: CDR1 SGHNT and CDR2 YYREEE (reference sequence). The CDR3 loop is CASSLDRTAPLHF. CDR3 in DNA: TGTGCCAGCAGCTTGGACAGGACCGCACCCCTCCACTTT.

The chain couples TRBV19 to TRBJ2-1, with 8 bases identical to TRBD2. Germline CDR1 is LNHDA and CDR2 is SQIVND (reference sequence). This CDR3 has 16 residues. The J segment lost 4 bases and the V segment lost 8 bases, leaving 13 bases of the junction unmatched. The CDR3 DNA is TGTGCCAGTGCTCACTCAGCGGGCGGGGGGTACAATGAGCAGTTCTTC. It specifies CASAHSAGGGYNEQFF.

The rearrangement links TRBV5-1 to TRBJ1-1; D may be TRBD1 (6 bases). Germline V gives CDR1 SGHRS, CDR2 YFSETQ. Trimming shortened V by 0 bases and J by 4 bases, and 7 bases separated the two germline ends. The CDR3 covers 13 residues. CDR3 sequence (DNA): TGCGCCAGCAGCTTGGCAGGGGCCACTGAAGCTTTCTTT. It yields the protein CASSLAGATEAFF.

The chain recombines TRBV2 with TRBJ1-6; D unresolved. The CDR3 covers 14 residues. The V and J ends lost 8 bases and 8 bases respectively, with 16 bases between them. Germline CDR1 and CDR2: SNHLY and FYNNEI. CDR3 loop: CASVTGLMDSPLHF. As DNA, the CDR3 is TGTGCCAGCGTCACGGGCCTTATGGATTCACCCCTCCACTTT.

V gene TRBV9 combines with J gene TRBJ2-3; perhaps TRBD1 as D (6 bases). The V gene lost 4 bases and the J gene lost 2 bases, with 14 bases spanning the gap. Germline CDR1 and CDR2: SGDLS and YYNGEE. The CDR3 has 15 amino acids. The CDR3 is CASSLRQGITDTQYF. CDR3 in DNA: TGTGCCAGCAGCCTGAGGCAGGGGATCACAGATACGCAGTATTTT.

The chain employs TRBV25-1 and TRBJ1-2; no clear D gene. V was shortened by 4 bases and J by 4 bases, with 13 bases between the two germline ends. Germline V gives CDR1 MGHDK, CDR2 SYGVNS. This CDR3 is built from 14 residues. In DNA, the CDR3 is TGTGCCAGCAGTGGGACCCGGGAGGGCTATGGCTACACCTTC. Its translation: CASSGTREGYGYTF.

This clone was picked up a small number of times. This chain connects TRBV6-1 to TRBJ2-4; possible D gene TRBD1, 6 bases. The V end lost 0 bases, the J end lost 1 base, and 13 bases lay between the germline ends. This CDR3 comprises 17 residues. From germline, CDR1 is MNHNS and CDR2 SASEGT. The CDR3 loop is CASSEASRQGAKNIQYF. The CDR3 nucleotides read TGTGCCAGCAGTGAAGCGTCGCGGCAGGGGGCCAAAAACATTCAGTACTTC.

On this clone itself: At one boundary the junction diverges from the germline segment, which might be a read error. The chain joins TRBV5-4 to TRBJ1-2; the D gene is possibly TRBD1 (5 bases). In germline, CDR1 is SGHNT, CDR2 YYREEE (reference sequence). The CDR3 consists of 13 residues. The CDR3 DNA reads TGTGCCAGCAGCCAGGGACCTAAGCTCCAAAACGACTTC. Its protein is CASSQGPKLQNDF.